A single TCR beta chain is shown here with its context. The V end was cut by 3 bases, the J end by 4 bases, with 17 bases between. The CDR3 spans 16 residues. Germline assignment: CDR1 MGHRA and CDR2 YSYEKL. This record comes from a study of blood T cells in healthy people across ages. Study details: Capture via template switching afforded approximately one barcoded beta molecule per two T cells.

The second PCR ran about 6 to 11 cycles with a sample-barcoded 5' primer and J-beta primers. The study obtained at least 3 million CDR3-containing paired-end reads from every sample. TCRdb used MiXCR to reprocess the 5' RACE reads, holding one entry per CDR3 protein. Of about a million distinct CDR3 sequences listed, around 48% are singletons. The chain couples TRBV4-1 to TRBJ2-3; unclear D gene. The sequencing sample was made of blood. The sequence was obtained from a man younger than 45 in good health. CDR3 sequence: CASSHLNLGLADTQYF. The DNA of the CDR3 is TGCGCCAGCAGCCACCTTAACTTGGGGTTGGCAGATACGCAGTATTTT.